The 20 T cell receptor beta chains given below trace back to one sample, sequenced in a study of CD8+ T cells in alopecia areata. The treatment is: oral pan-JAK inhibitor, 5-10 mg twice daily. Reverse transcribed after extraction, RNA yielded cDNA as the sequencing template. The repertoire was sequenced with immunoSEQ multiplex PCR; TCRdb's copy has only in-frame clones and lacks some. The data hold about 180,000 clones, with 53% observed a single time. This specimen was CD8+ T cells sorted from blood, taken at week 24, from a patient treated with tofacitinib. The receptors shown here come from a human donor with alopecia areata.

The chain carries TRBV9 and TRBJ1-1; the match to TRBD1 covers 9 bases. Germline CDR1 SGDLS, CDR2 YYNGEE. The CDR3 contains 17 residues. V was clipped by 3 bases and J by 3 bases; unmatched bases: 12. This chain's CDR3 is CASSGPGTGIGDTEAFF. The CDR3, as DNA: TGTGCCAGCAGCGGACCCGGGACAGGGATCGGGGACACTGAAGCTTTCTTT.

CDR3 protein: CASSLFNRVTDTQYF. The CDR3 coding sequence is TGTGCCAGCAGCTTATTTAACAGGGTCACAGATACGCAGTATTTT. The chain joins TRBV13 to TRBJ2-3; perhaps TRBD1 as D (6 bases). The CDR3 extends over 15 amino acids. The V and J ends lost 2 bases and 2 bases respectively, with 11 bases between them. Germline V lookup: CDR1 PRHDT, CDR2 FYEKMQ (reference sequence).

The rearrangement joins TRBV4-3 to TRBJ2-7; 9 bases are shared with TRBD2. V was pared by 0 bases and J by 3 bases, with 6 bases of the junction left unmatched. This CDR3 is 16 amino acids long. Per germline, CDR1 LGHNA and CDR2 YSLEER. DNA of the CDR3: TGCGCCAGCAGCCAAGATCCAGCGGGGGGCATCTACGAGCAGTACTTC. Its protein product is CASSQDPAGGIYEQYF.

This chain connects TRBV7-9 to TRBJ2-4; 9 bases align to TRBD1. J lost 1 base, V lost 5 bases, and 6 bases had no gene match. The CDR3 covers 16 residues. Germline V lookup: CDR1 SEHNR, CDR2 FQNEAQ (reference sequence). The CDR3 sequence is CASSVRDREAKNIQYF. The CDR3 DNA sequence: TGTGCCAGCAGCGTCCGGGACAGGGAGGCCAAAAACATTCAGTACTTC.

The rearrangement joins TRBV6-1 to TRBJ2-1; unclear D gene. The CDR3 totals 15 residues. V lost 6 bases and J 0 bases, leaving 12 bases between the germline ends. The V gene's germline CDR1 is MNHNS and CDR2 SASEGT. As DNA, the CDR3 is TGTGCCAGCAGGGAGAGACTGAGCTCCTACAATGAGCAGTTCTTC. This encodes CASRERLSSYNEQFF.

Only a few counts were recorded for this clone. This rearrangement joins TRBV5-1 to TRBJ2-7, with D possibly TRBD2 on 7 matching bases. Germline V lookup: CDR1 SGHRS, CDR2 YFSETQ. This CDR3 is 14 amino acids long. V lost 2 bases and J 5 bases, leaving 14 bases between the germline ends. CDR3 protein: CASSLEGGINEQYF. CDR3 DNA: TGCGCCAGCAGCTTAGAGGGGGGGATCAACGAGCAGTACTTC.

V and J are TRBV19 and TRBJ2-3; no clear D. Germline CDR1 reads LNHDA; CDR2 reads SQIVND (reference sequence). Trimming took off 8 bases at V and 1 base at J, with 13 bases between the two ends. This CDR3 has 14 residues. CDR3 nucleotide sequence: TGTGCCAGTTCTATAACCTCAGGCACAGATACGCAGTATTTT. Amino acid sequence: CASSITSGTDTQYF.

V usage is TRBV7-9 and J usage is TRBJ2-1; the D is unclear. The CDR3 has 12 amino acids. V was pared by 3 bases and J by 0 bases, with 0 bases between. Germline values: CDR1 SEHNR, CDR2 FQNEAQ (reference sequence). CDR3 in amino acids: CASSFSYNEQFF. The CDR3 DNA reads TGTGCCAGCAGCTTCTCCTACAATGAGCAGTTCTTC.

The chain is built from TRBV11-2 and TRBJ2-3; a possible D gene is TRBD2 (5 bases). The CDR3 covers 15 residues. Trimming shortened V by 5 bases and J by 1 base, and 13 bases separated the two germline ends. Germline CDR1 is SGHAT and CDR2 is FQNNGV. The CDR3 reads CASSTEADGTDTQYF. DNA for the CDR3: TGTGCCAGCAGCACGGAGGCGGACGGCACAGATACGCAGTATTTT.

This clone occurred a few times. The J gene is TRBJ2-3, the V gene TRBV9; D uncertain. The CDR3 length is 13 residues. V was shortened by 4 bases and J by 2 bases, with 8 bases between the two germline ends. Germline values: CDR1 SGDLS, CDR2 YYNGEE. CDR3: CASSRAFTDTQYF. The CDR3 DNA is TGTGCCAGCAGCCGAGCGTTCACAGATACGCAGTATTTT.

Concerning this clone: Germline and junction disagree at one end, which may indicate a read error. This chain uses TRBV6-5 with TRBJ1-5, with D possibly TRBD1 on 5 matching bases. The CDR3 is 13 amino acids. Germline-derived CDR1 and CDR2 are MNHEY and SVGAGI. The CDR3 region is CAISDPGGQPQHF. Written as DNA, the CDR3 is TGTGCCATCAGTGACCCCGGGGGGCAGCCCCAGCATTTT.

Worth noting for this clone: Since a much larger clone is just one base distant, this may be a read error. This chain links TRBV28 with TRBJ1-1; no firm D call. V lost 5 bases to trimming and J lost 0 bases, with 4 bases between them. The CDR3 runs to 12 residues. Germline CDR1 MDHEN, CDR2 SYDVKM. The CDR3 protein is CASSKMNTEAFF. The CDR3 DNA sequence: TGTGCCAGCAGTAAAATGAACACTGAAGCTTTCTTT.

The J gene is TRBJ2-7, the V gene TRBV5-6, with D perhaps being TRBD1 or TRBD2 (6 bases each). CDR1 SGHDT and CDR2 YYEEEE come from the germline V gene. The CDR3 is 15 residues long. V gave up 4 bases and J gave up 4 bases, with 18 bases separating them. DNA for the CDR3: TGTGCCAGCAGCCACCAGACAGGAGGACTATACGAGCAGTACTTC. Protein product: CASSHQTGGLYEQYF. Combining the CDR3 with reference TRBV5-6 and TRBJ2-7 gives the whole variable domain DAGVTQSPTHLIKTRGQQVTLRCSPKSGHDTVSWYQQALGQGPQFIFQYYEEEERQRGNFPDRFSGHQFPNYSSELNVNALLLGDSALYLCASSHQTGGLYEQYFGPGTRLTVT.

The V gene is TRBV29-1, the J gene TRBJ2-7; D ambiguous. V lost 3 bases to trimming and J lost 4 bases, with 7 bases between them. The CDR3 is made up of 11 amino acids. In germline, CDR1 is SQVTM, CDR2 ANQGSEA. The CDR3 DNA reads TGCAGCGTTGAGACGGGTTACGAGCAGTACTTC. Its translation is CSVETGYEQYF.

The gene calls are TRBV11-3 and TRBJ1-2; 7 positions match TRBD1. Per germline, CDR1 SGHNT and CDR2 YENEEA. Trimming cost V 4 bases and J 6 bases; bases outside gene matches: 11. The CDR3 is made up of 15 amino acids. CDR3 sequence reads: CASSSGDRPYDGYTF. CDR3 sequence (DNA): TGTGCCAGCAGCTCGGGGGACAGACCGTATGATGGCTACACCTTC. Together with reference TRBV11-3 and TRBJ1-2, the CDR3 gives the full variable domain: EAGVVQSPRYKIIEKKQPVAFWCNPISGHNTLYWYLQNLGQGPELLIRYENEEAVDDSQLPKDRFSAERLKGVDSTLKIQPAELGDSAVYLCASSSGDRPYDGYTFGSGTRLTVV.

V and J are TRBV10-1 and TRBJ2-7; no clear D gene. Germline V lookup: CDR1 WNHNN, CDR2 SYGVQD (reference sequence). This CDR3 comprises 14 residues. With 0 bases removed from V and 2 bases from J, the gap between germline ends came to 8 bases. The CDR3 nucleotides read TGCGCCAGCAGTGAGTCTATTGGGACCTACGAGCAGTACTTC. This codes for CASSESIGTYEQYF.

V and J are TRBV27 and TRBJ1-4; D unclear. The CDR3 is 14 residues long. Germline V gives CDR1 MNHEY, CDR2 SMNVEV (reference sequence). Trimming shortened V by 6 bases and J by 4 bases, and 12 bases separated the two germline ends. The DNA for the CDR3 is TGTGCCAGCAGCCAAGGAGGGTATAATGAAAAACTGTTTTTT. The encoded protein is CASSQGGYNEKLFF.

CDR3 protein: CASSLLGRPTDTQYF. The CDR3 bases are TGCGCCAGCAGCTTGCTAGGAAGACCCACAGATACGCAGTATTTT. The V gene is TRBV5-1, the J gene TRBJ2-3; D remains ambiguous. CDR3 length: 15 amino acids. The germline V gene encodes CDR1 SGHRS and CDR2 YFSETQ. Trimming stripped 1 base from V and 2 bases from J, with 11 bases between.

The chain couples TRBV28 to TRBJ2-7; TRBD2 aligns across 7 bases. With 7 bases clipped from V and 1 base from J, the junction kept 4 bases outside the gene matches. The CDR3 totals 13 residues. CDR1 is MDHEN, CDR2 SYDVKM, per germline. The CDR3 coding sequence is TGTGCCAGCAAAAGCGGGGTATCCTACGAGCAGTACTTC. It is translated as CASKSGVSYEQYF. Looking up the rest from reference TRBV28 and TRBJ2-7 gives the full variable domain: DVKVTQSSRYLVKRTGEKVFLECVQDMDHENMFWYRQDPGLGLRLIYFSYDVKMKEKGDIPEGYSVSREKKERFSLILESASTNQTSMYLCASKSGVSYEQYFGPGTRLTVT.

The chain is built from TRBV19 and TRBJ1-1; 8 nucleotides match TRBD1. The trim removed 4 bases at V and 1 base at J, leaving 2 bases unmatched. Germline CDR1 is LNHDA and CDR2 is SQIVND (reference sequence). There are 14 residues in the CDR3. CDR3 DNA: TGTGCCAGTAGTAGCGGACAGGGGAACACTGAAGCTTTCTTT. Protein sequence: CASSSGQGNTEAFF. Supplemented by reference TRBV19 and TRBJ1-1, the full variable domain reads DGGITQSPKYLFRKEGQNVTLSCEQNLNHDAMYWYRQDPGQGLRLIYYSQIVNDFQKGDIAEGYSVSREKKESFPLTVTSAQKNPTAFYLCASSSGQGNTEAFFGQGTRLTVV.